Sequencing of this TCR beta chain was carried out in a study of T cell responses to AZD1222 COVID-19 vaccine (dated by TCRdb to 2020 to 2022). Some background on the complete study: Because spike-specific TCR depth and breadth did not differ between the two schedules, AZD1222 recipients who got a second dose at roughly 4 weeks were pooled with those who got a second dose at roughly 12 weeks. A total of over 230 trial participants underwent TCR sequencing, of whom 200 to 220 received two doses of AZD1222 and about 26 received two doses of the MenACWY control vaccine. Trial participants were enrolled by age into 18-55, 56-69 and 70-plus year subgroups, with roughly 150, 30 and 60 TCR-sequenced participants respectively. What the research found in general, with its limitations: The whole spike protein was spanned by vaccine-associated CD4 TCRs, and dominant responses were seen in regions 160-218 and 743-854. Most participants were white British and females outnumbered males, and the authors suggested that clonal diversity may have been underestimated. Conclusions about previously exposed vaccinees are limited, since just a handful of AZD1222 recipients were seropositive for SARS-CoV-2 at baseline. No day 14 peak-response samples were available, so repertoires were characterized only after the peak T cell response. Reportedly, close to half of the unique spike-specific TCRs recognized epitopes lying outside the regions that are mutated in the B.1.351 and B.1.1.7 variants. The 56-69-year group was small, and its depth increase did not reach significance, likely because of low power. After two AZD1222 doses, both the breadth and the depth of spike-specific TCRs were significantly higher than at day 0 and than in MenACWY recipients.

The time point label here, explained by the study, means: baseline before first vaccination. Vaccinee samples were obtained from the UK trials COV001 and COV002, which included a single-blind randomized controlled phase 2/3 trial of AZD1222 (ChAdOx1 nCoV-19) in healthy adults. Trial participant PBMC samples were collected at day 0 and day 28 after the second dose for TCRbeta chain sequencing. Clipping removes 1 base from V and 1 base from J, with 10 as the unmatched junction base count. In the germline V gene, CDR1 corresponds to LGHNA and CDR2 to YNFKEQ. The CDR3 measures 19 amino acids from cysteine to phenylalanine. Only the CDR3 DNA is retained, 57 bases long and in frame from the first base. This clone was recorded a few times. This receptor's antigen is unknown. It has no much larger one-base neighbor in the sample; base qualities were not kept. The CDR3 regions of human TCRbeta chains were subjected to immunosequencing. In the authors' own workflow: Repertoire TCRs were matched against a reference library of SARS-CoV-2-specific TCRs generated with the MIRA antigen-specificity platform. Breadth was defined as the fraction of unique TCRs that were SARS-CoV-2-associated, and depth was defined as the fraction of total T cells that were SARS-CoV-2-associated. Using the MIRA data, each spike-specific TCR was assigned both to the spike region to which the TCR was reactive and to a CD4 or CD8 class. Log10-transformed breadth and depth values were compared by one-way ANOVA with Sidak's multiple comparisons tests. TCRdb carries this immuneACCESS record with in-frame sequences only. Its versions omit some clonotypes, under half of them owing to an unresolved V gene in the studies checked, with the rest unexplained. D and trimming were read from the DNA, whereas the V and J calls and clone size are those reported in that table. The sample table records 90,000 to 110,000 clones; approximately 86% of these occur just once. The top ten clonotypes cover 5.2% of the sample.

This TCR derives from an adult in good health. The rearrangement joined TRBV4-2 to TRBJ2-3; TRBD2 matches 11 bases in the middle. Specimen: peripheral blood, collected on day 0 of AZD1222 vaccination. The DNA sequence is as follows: TGTGCCAGCAGCCAAGGGGGACTAGCGGTTACATTTGGCACAGATACGCAGTATTTT. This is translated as CASSQGGLAVTFGTDTQYF.